This T cell receptor (beta chain) is from a study of beta chain features in type 1 diabetes (dated by TCRdb to 2017 to 2018). As for the study more broadly: Mean age, gender distribution, total cell number and subset yield did not differ between patients and healthy donors. A total of 107,917,701 sorted cells were examined across all samples, and the number of cells per subset was strongly correlated with RNA yield. The study compared TCRB repertoires of sorted circulating CD4+ T cell subsets between recently diagnosed type 1 diabetes patients and matched healthy donors. Regulatory and stem cell-like memory subsets were obtained from only 8 patients and roughly eight healthy donors, while naive and central memory subsets were obtained from all 30 or so donors.

All of the isolated RNA was reverse transcribed with the High Capacity cDNA Reverse Transcription Kit, so expressed TCRB transcripts were sequenced. Naive, central memory and regulatory T cell samples underwent deep immunoSEQ sequencing, averaging approximately 3.3 million total reads per sample. Sorted cells were lysed in RLT buffer, and RNA was extracted using DNase-treated RNeasy Micro or Mini kits according to cell number. Each cell subset was processed on its own to prevent cross-contamination, while patient and healthy donor samples were processed together. Using the immunoSEQ multiplex PCR, TCRB sequences were amplified from cDNA into 87-bp fragments spanning the CDR3 region. The amplicons were sequenced using the Illumina HiSeq platform. The study's own analysis went as follows. PCR bias was corrected computationally using synthetic template baselines, and reads within Hamming distance 2 were collapsed, with unmergeable singletons discarded. Reads were aligned against IMGT to assign V, D and J genes, CDR3 length and insertions or deletions at six rearrangement sites. Within each subset, clonotype counts were normalized to sorted cell number, after which true diversity and Gini coefficients were computed with the tcR R package. The overlap coefficient, calculated on TCRB nucleotide sequences, was used to measure repertoire sharing. Out-of-frame TCRB sequences from naive cells were analyzed as a proxy for the pre-selection repertoire. As stored in TCRdb, this immuneACCESS dataset retains in-frame rearrangements with V and J assigned. A fraction of the clones does not appear; measured against another copy, unresolved V genes explain less than half of the discrepancy, and the remainder lacks a known reason. The V and J calls and clone size come from that table; D and trimming were worked out from the DNA. Within this sample are fewer than 900,000 clones, with roughly 16% of them counted one time only. The top ten constitute 0.023% of the sample.

V is pared back by 4 bases and J by 1 base, with 8 bases lying between the germline termini. The cysteine opens and the phenylalanine closes a CDR3 of 14 amino acids. Of the read, only the CDR3 DNA is kept; its 42 bases are in frame from base 1. CDR1 and CDR2 (MGHDK, SYGVNS) derive from the germline V gene. This clone appeared a few times. Its antigen is not yet known. Base qualities were left out, and no much larger clone turns up one base away. General study outcomes and caveats: At VDJ recombination sites, patients with type 1 diabetes made fewer insertions and deleted more nucleotides, a pattern implying thymic rearrangement abnormalities. Because cDNA was sequenced instead of genomic DNA, activated cells with high expression could be over-represented, although the groups did not differ in activation or CD3 levels. Because the HLA sub-analyses included only small numbers of individuals, any influence of HLA type on TCRB rearrangement was left unresolved. Shorter templates might have been favored by PCR, but patient and control samples were amplified and corrected together, so both groups would have been affected equally by any skew. Naive, central memory and regulatory TCRB repertoires appeared to be more similar among patients than among healthy donors. A moderate but significant shortening of TCRB CDR3 length was observed in type 1 diabetes patients in all four CD4+ subsets.

Each donor gave one peripheral blood draw, averaging approximately 0.11 L, which was collected into heparinised tubes. Naive, central memory, regulatory and stem cell-like memory CD4+ T cells were sorted on a BD FACSAria II using a panel including CD45RO, CCR7, CD25, CD127, CD95 and CD27. A purity above 98% was achieved for all sorted populations. PBMCs were separated immediately by Lymphoprep density gradient centrifugation and were stained directly, without being cultured. Samples were stained and sorted in pairs, with one healthy donor and one patient per experiment, so that batch effects were minimized.

Sequencing was performed on naive CD4+ T cells from blood. In the paper's terms, the cell subset or site label means: true naive CD4+ T cells. The source is a woman between 18 and 29 years old in good health. The V and J genes are TRBV25-1 and TRBJ1-5; TRBD1 is perhaps the D gene, given 6 matching bases. CDR3 loop: CASSGGASNQPQHF. The nucleotides are TGTGCCAGCAGTGGGGGGGCGAGCAATCAGCCCCAGCATTTT. Where the CDR3 stops, the reference TRBV25-1 and TRBJ1-5 genes take over; the full variable domain is EADIYQTPRYLVIGTGKKITLECSQTMGHDKMYWYQQDPGMELHLIHYSYGVNSTEKGDLSSESTVSRIRTEHFPLTLESARPSHTSQYLCASSGGASNQPQHFGDGTRLSIL.